This T cell receptor (beta chain) emerged from a study of cytomegalovirus exposure and HLA in healthy donors. General observations from the study: Upon later analysis, HLA-associated TCR beta chains proved more clonally expanded than other, equally common chains. The study flagged about 160 TCR beta chains as cytomegalovirus-associated.

V lost 8 bases and J 1 base, leaving 11 bases between the germline ends. The CDR3 is 13 residues long. Per the germline V gene, CDR1 is SGHTA and CDR2 is FQGNSA. As regards this clone: The antigen is undetermined.

Sampled while nominally healthy, donors likely had unrecorded immune exposures. The PCR made use of 60 Vbeta and 13 Jbeta primers. Original processing notes: It was a later analysis that counted approximately 81 million unique TCR beta chains, of which about 10 million were shared. Some clones are missing from TCRdb's copy, which holds only in-frame ones; the method was immunoSEQ multiplex PCR. That table gives V, J and clone size, and the DNA gave D and trimming. The sample shows some 76,000 clones, 78% of them seen only once. The chain links TRBV7-2 to TRBJ1-1; D remains ambiguous. The receptor was derived from a woman aged 40 to 49 in good health and CMV-seropositive. Sequenced sample: PBMCs. CDR3 DNA sequence: TGTGCCAGCTCCCGTTCCTGGAACACTGAAGCTTTCTTT. Translation gives CASSRSWNTEAFF.